Here is one TCR beta chain with its context. The antigen it binds to is not known. No base quality values were provided; no much bigger clone lies one nucleotide off. Every donor in the study was a healthy Caucasian. Three unrelated non-twin adults were also sequenced: a male aged 18 to 30, a male aged 50 to 60 and a female aged 50 to 60. Miltenyi CD45RO+ enrichment and human naive T-cell isolation kits were used to isolate memory (CD45RO+) and naive T cells from PBMC. This entry belongs to a study of identical twins (TCRdb year 2016). As for the study more broadly: TCR alpha and beta repertoires from monozygotic twins, unrelated adults of various ages and cord blood were deep-sequenced to test whether fetal clonotypes persist. To rule out contamination, replicate twin experiments were performed at different times with different library preparation protocols. General findings and caveats noted by the study authors: Fewer insertions were carried by abundant cord blood beta clonotypes, a similar but weaker trend appeared in young adult naive repertoires, and no such trend appeared in memory repertoires. In beta out-of-frame sequences, excess twin sharing was weaker, because having fewer shared sequences lowered the signal-to-noise ratio. Compared with coincidental sharing between unrelated individuals, out-of-frame TCR alpha sequences shared between twins had an excess of sequences with low generation probability. In monozygotic twins, out-of-frame TCR alpha sharing was systematically underestimated by recombination models, although the models agreed with sharing between unrelated individuals. Because the same donors could not be followed over many years, the conclusions depended on cross-sectional statistical analysis. Invariant T cells such as MAIT and iNKT could partly confound zero-insertion analyses, though diverse VJ usage argued against this for most clonotypes.

Sequences SNHLY (CDR1) and FYNNEI (CDR2) are obtained from the germline V gene. The CDR3 covers 13 residues, taking in both the cysteine and the phenylalanine. Only CDR3 DNA is held: 39 bases, read in frame from base 1. Here V drops 5 bases and J drops 6 bases, and the junction holds 4 bases not matched to any gene. The library was obtained by 5' RACE. Sequencing relied on an Illumina HiSeq 2000. A universal primer binding site was introduced by template switching, and a unique molecular identifier was present in the final cDNA, enabling accurate counting of TCR cDNA molecules. First-strand cDNA for TCR alpha and beta chains was synthesized from specific primers in the conserved constant-segment region. To control for contamination, every cDNA library carried two barcodes: a SMART-Mk sample barcode plus Illumina barcodes. TruSeq adapter sequences, together with Illumina sample barcodes, were added in two successive PCR steps. Sequencing of the TCR alpha and beta cDNA libraries was done on the Illumina HiSeq platform using custom primers. The published analysis was carried out like this. Unique molecular identifiers were extracted from raw reads with MiGEC, and CDR3 positions were determined with MiXCR. Recombination models were inferred per individual with the repgenHMM and IGoR tools using an EM algorithm. The analysis of shared clonotypes was done with the tcR package in R, with sharing normalized by the product of cloneset sizes. To study raw recombination free of thymic and clonal selection effects, out-of-frame nonproductive sequences were analyzed. Clones were called with MiXCR by TCRdb after fastp trimmed the public reads at Q25, and only in-frame beta chains were retained. Records with the same CDR3 protein are collapsed into one entry carrying the most frequent genes and DNA. These V and J calls rely on TCRdb rather than the paper's analysis. In all, the sample holds 640,000 or so distinct CDR3 sequences, and roughly 6.2% of those were seen once. Jointly, the top ten make up approximately 1.6% of the sample.

Specimen: naive T cells sorted from blood. This specimen's cell subset or site label, interpreted: cells isolated with a human naive T-cell isolation kit. The TCR comes from a man between 18 and 29 years old in good health. This chain joins TRBV2 to TRBJ2-1; the central 7 bases match TRBD1. The DNA sequence follows: TGTGCCAGCAGTTTTCGACAGGGCAATGAGCAGTTCTTC. Its translation reads: CASSFRQGNEQFF.